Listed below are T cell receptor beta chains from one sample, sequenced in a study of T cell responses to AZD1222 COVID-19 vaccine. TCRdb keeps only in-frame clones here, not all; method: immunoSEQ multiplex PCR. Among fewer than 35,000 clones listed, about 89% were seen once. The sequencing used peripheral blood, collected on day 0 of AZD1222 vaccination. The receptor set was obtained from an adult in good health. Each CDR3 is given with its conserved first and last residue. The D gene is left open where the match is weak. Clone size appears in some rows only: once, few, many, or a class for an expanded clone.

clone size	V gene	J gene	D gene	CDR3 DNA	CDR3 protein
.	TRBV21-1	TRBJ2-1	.	TGTGCCAGCAGCTCAACCGGGACTCGGGCGGATGAGCAGTTCTTC	CASSSTGTRADEQFF
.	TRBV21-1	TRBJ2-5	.	TGTGCCAGCAGCAAAGTCAATAGCGGGGGGGAGGAGACCCAGTACTTC	CASSKVNSGGEETQYF
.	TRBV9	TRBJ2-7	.	TGTGCCAGCAGCGTAGCGGGGGGCGACGAGCAGTACTTC	CASSVAGGDEQYF
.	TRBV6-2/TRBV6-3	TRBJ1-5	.	TGTGCCAGCAGTTACGAGGGCGGTTATCAGCCCCAGCATTTT	CASSYEGGYQPQHF
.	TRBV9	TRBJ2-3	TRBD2	TGTGCCAGCAGCCTCCGCGTGGGCGGGGGTCTAGATACGCAGTATTTT	CASSLRVGGGLDTQYF
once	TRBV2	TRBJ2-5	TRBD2	TGTGCCAGCAAGCGTGTAGCGGGGGGGGCATGGGAGACCCAGTACTTC	CASKRVAGGAWETQYF
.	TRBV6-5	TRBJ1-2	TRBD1	TGTGCCAGCAAAGGGACAGGGGAGCTTGGCTACACCTTC	CASKGTGELGYTF
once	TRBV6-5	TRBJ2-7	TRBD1	TGTGCCAGCAGGCTACGGGACAGGGGTAGCCACGAGCAGTACTTC	CASRLRDRGSHEQYF
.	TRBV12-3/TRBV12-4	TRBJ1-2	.	TGTGCCAGCAGTTTAGCGGACTATGGCTACACCTTC	CASSLADYGYTF
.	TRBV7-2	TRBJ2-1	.	TGTGCCAGCAGCTTAGTGGCGGCGTTTTACAATGAGCAGTTCTTC	CASSLVAAFYNEQFF
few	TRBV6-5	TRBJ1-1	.	TGTGCCAGCAGTTACGCGGGGACGAACACTGAAGCTTTCTTT	CASSYAGTNTEAFF
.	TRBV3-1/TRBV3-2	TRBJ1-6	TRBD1	TGTGCCAGCAGCAGAACCGGACAGGGTTATAATTCACCCCTCCACTTT	CASSRTGQGYNSPLHF
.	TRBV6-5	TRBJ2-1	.	TGTGCCAGTCAGGCGGGGGCCCACAATGAGCAGTTCTTC	CASQAGAHNEQFF
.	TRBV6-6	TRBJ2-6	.	TGTGCCAGCAGTCCCTCTTCCCGAGGATTTAGCTCTGGGGCCAACGTCCTGACTTTC	CASSPSSRGFSSGANVLTF
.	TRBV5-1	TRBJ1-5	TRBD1	TGCGCCAGCAGCGACGGGACAGGGGTTCAGCCCCAGCATTTT	CASSDGTGVQPQHF
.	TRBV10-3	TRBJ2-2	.	TGTGCCATCAGTGAGAGAGGAACGAACACCGGGGAGCTGTTTTTT	CAISERGTNTGELFF
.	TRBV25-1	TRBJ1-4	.	TGTGCCAGCAGTACTCCGGGACCCGGGAATGAAAAACTGTTTTTT	CASSTPGPGNEKLFF